These T cell receptor beta chains were read from a single sample in a study of blood T cell repertoires in COVID-19. TCRdb keeps only in-frame clones here, not all; method: immunoSEQ multiplex PCR. The sample carries about 300,000 clones, 90% recorded once. Sequenced sample: PBMCs or T cells enriched from blood (not recorded which). The receptors derive from a woman aged 18-30 years with acute COVID-19. CDR3s leave out the opening cysteine and the closing phenylalanine or tryptophan. Fields, in order: V gene, clone size, CDR3 protein. Only some rows state a clone size, as once, few, many or a class for expanded clones.

>TRBV9|NA
ASSVFQTGGNYGYT
>TRBV7-2|NA
ASSPGGSREGRLTDTQY
>TRBV19|NA
ASTESDGSPLH
>TRBV19|few
ASSILQGRGYGYT
>TRBV25-1|NA
ASSEGEGGGYGYT
>TRBV27|NA
ASSSTGWDNQPQH
>TRBV28|NA
ASSLLDRAGVNEKLF
>TRBV28|NA
ASSLVRRKKPF
>TRBV11-2|once
ASSSTGYEQF
>TRBV28|NA
ASQGANYGYT
>TRBV19|NA
ASSIARGQGRQPQH
>TRBV30|NA
AWSAGGNQPQH
>TRBV27|NA
ASKGVTYEQY
>TRBV14|NA
ASSPTGQMGEIGYT
>TRBV30|NA
AWRQGAHNEQF
>TRBV7-6|NA
ASSLERGHRTEAF
>TRBV6-5|NA
ASSFGLAENTGELF
>TRBV14|NA
ASSQDRTGGTAF
>TRBV9|NA
ASSGGTSGRAWQF
>TRBV4-1|NA
ASSQDLGDNEQF
>TRBV2|NA
ASSDDFGNQPQH
>TRBV18|few
ASSPPSVNTEAF
>TRBV9|NA
ASSLNVAEDTDTQY
>TRBV19|NA
ASSLPLGQGQRYT
>TRBV9|NA
ASSVAVNSYEQY
>TRBV7-9|NA
ASSFGQGAEGYT
>TRBV4-1|NA
ASSTQNLLPTNEKLF
>TRBV29-1|NA
SVEGLAGADEQF
>TRBV9|NA
ASSVDSSYNEQF
>TRBV6-6|NA
ASRPLGEDNEQF
>TRBV19|NA
ASTSGPAGSNQPQH
>TRBV27|NA
ASSLAGSSYNEQF
>TRBV11-3|once
ASSFTGSGNTIY
>TRBV27|once
ASSLLKASGPQETQY
>TRBV5-5|NA
ASSLGTGTTEAF
>TRBV28|NA
ASGNRGLNTEAF
>TRBV18|NA
ASSGTGRSSVNTEAF
>TRBV19|NA
AGGRDRGYNEQF
>TRBV18|NA
ASSPRQGVYEQY
>TRBV5-6|NA
ASSLQGINYGYT
>TRBV28|NA
ASSSGQGAYEQY